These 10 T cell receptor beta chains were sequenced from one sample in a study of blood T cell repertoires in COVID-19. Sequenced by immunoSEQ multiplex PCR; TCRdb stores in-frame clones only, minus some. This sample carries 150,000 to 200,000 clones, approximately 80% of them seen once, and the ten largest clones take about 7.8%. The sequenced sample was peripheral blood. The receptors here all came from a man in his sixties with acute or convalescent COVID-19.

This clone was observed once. The chain's CDR3 is CATSEENQETQYF. The CDR3 DNA reads as TGTGCCACCAGTGAGGAGAACCAAGAGACCCAGTACTTC. J is TRBJ2-5 and V is TRBV24-1; no clear D. The germline gives CDR1 KGHDR, CDR2 SFDVKD. This CDR3 has 13 residues. The ends were cut back, 4 bases at V and 0 bases at J, with 5 bases in the middle.

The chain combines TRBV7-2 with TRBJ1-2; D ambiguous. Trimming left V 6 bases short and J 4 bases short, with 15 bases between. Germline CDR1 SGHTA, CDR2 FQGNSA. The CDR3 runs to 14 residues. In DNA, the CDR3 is TGTGCCAGCAGAGAGGTAGGATCGGGCTATGGCTACACCTTC. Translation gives CASREVGSGYGYTF.

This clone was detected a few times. CDR3: CASSSDRSYEKLFF. CDR3 coding DNA: TGTGCCAGCAGCTCCGACAGGTCCTATGAAAAACTGTTTTTT. This chain joins TRBV7-9 and TRBJ1-4, with D possibly being TRBD1 (6 bases). Germline loops: CDR1 SEHNR, CDR2 FQNEAQ (reference sequence). Trimming shortened V by 4 bases and J by 6 bases, and 12 bases separated the two germline ends. The CDR3 extends over 14 amino acids.

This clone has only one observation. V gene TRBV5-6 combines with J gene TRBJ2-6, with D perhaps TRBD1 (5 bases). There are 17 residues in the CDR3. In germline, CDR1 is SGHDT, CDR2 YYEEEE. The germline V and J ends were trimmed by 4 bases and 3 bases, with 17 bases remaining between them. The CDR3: CASSPLGQLRGANVLTF. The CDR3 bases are TGTGCCAGCAGCCCCCTGGGGCAGCTGCGTGGGGCCAACGTCCTGACTTTC.

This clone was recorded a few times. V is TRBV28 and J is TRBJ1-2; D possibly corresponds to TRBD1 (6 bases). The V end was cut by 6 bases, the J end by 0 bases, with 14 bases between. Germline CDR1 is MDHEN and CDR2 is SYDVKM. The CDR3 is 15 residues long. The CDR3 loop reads CASSPQTGTNYGYTF. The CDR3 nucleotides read TGTGCCAGCAGCCCCCAGACAGGAACTAACTATGGCTACACCTTC.

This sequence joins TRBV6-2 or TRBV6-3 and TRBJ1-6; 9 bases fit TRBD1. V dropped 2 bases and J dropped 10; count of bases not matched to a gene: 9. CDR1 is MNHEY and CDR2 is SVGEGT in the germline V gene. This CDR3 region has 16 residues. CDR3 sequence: CASSYAGTGNVSPLHF. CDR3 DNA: TGTGCCAGCAGTTACGCCGGGACAGGGAATGTATCACCCCTCCACTTT.

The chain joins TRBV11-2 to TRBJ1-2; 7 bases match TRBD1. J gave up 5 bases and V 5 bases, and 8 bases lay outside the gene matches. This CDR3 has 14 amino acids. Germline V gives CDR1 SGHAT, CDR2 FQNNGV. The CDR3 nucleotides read TGTGCCAGCAGCAAAGAGACAGGGCATTATGGCTACACCTTC. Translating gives CASSKETGHYGYTF.

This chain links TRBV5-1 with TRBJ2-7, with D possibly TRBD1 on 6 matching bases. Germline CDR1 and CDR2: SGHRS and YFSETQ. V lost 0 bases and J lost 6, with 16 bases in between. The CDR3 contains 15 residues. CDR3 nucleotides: TGCGCCAGCAGCTTGGAGGTCAGGGGTGGCTCCGAGCAGTACTTC. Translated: CASSLEVRGGSEQYF.

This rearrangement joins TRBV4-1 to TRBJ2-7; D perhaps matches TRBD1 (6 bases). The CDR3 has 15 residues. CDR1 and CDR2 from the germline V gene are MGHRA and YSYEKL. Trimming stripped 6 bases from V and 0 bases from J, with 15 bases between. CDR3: CASSIRQASSYEQYF. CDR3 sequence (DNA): TGCGCCAGCAGTATAAGACAGGCAAGCTCCTACGAGCAGTACTTC.

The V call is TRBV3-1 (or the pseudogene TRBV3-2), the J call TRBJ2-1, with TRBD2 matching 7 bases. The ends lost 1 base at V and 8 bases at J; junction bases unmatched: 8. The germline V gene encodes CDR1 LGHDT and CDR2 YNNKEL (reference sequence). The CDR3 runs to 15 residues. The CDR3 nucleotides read TGTGCCAGCAGCCAAGGTTCTAGCGGCATACATGAGCAGTTCTTC. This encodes CASSQGSSGIHEQFF.